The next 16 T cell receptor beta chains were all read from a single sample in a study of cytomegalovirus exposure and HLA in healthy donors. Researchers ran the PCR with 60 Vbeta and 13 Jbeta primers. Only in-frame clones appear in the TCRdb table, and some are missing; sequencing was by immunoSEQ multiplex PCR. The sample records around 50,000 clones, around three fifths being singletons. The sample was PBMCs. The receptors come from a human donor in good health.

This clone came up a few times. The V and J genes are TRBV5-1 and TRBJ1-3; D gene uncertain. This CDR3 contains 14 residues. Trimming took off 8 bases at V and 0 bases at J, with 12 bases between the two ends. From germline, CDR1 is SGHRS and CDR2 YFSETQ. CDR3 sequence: CASRRQASGNTIYF. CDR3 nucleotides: TGCGCCAGTCGGAGGCAGGCCTCTGGAAACACCATATATTTT.

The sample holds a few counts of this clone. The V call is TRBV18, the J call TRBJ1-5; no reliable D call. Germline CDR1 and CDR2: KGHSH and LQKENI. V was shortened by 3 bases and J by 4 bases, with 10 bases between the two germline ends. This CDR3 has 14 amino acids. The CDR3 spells CASSPSAGNQPQHF. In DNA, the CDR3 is TGTGCCAGCTCACCCTCGGCGGGGAATCAGCCCCAGCATTTT.

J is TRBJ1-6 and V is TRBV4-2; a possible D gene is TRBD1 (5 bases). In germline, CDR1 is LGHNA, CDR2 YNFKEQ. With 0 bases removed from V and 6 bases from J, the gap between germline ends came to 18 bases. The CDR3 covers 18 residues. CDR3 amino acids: CASSQEERGGRINSPLHF. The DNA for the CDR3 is TGTGCCAGCAGCCAAGAAGAGCGGGGGGGACGGATTAATTCACCCCTCCACTTT.

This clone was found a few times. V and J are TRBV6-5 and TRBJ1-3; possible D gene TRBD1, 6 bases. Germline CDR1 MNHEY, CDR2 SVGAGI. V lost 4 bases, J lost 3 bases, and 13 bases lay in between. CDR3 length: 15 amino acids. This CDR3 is CASSSAGADGNTIYF. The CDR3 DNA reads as TGTGCCAGCAGTTCCGCAGGGGCTGATGGAAACACCATATATTTT.

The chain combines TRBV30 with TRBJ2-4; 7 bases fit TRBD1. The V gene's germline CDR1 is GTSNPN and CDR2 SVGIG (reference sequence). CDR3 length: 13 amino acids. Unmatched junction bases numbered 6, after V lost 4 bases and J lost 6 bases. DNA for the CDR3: TGTGCCTGGAATCGGGACAGCGGAAACATTCAGTACTTC. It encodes CAWNRDSGNIQYF.

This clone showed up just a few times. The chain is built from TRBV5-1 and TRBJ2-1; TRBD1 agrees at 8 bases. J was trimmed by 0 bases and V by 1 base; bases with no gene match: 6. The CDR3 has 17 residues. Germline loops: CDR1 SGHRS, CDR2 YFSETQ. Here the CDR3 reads CASSLLVGQGSYNEQFF. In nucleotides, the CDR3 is TGCGCCAGCAGCTTGTTAGTTGGACAGGGCTCCTACAATGAGCAGTTCTTC.

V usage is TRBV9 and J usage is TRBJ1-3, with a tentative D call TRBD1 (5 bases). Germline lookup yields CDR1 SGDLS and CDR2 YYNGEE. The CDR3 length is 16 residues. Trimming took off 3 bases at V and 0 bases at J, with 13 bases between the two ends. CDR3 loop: CASSAGTSSSGNTIYF. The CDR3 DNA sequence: TGTGCCAGCAGCGCAGGGACTTCGAGCTCTGGAAACACCATATATTTT.

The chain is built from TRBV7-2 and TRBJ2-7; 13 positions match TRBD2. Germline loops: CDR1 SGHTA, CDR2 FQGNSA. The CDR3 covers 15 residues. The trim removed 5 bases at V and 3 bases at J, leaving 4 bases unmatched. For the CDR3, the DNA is TGTGCCAGCAGCGTGGGACTAGCGGGGTACTACGAGCAGTACTTC. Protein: CASSVGLAGYYEQYF.

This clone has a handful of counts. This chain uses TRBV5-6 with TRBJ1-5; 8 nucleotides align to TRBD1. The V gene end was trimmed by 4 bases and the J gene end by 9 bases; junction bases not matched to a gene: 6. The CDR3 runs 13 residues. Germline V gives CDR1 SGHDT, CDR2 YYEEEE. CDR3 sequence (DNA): TGTGCCAGCAGCGGATTCGACAGGGGGCCCCAGCATTTT. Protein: CASSGFDRGPQHF.

CDR3 bases: TGCGCCAGCAGCTTGGACCAAGGGGCAGGCCTTACTTCCTACGAGCAGTACTTC. Amino acid sequence: CASSLDQGAGLTSYEQYF. V usage is TRBV5-1 and J usage is TRBJ2-7, with a weak D call TRBD1 (5 bases). Trimming took off 0 bases at V and 1 base at J, with 20 bases between the two ends. Germline V gene lookup returns CDR1 SGHRS and CDR2 YFSETQ. This CDR3 has 18 residues.

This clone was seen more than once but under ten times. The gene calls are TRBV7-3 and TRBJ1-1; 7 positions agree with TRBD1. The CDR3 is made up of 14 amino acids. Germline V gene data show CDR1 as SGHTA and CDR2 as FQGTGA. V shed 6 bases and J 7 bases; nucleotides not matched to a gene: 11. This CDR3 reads CASRRNRDSLEAFF. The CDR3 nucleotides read TGTGCCAGCAGGCGCAACCGGGACAGTCTTGAAGCTTTCTTT.

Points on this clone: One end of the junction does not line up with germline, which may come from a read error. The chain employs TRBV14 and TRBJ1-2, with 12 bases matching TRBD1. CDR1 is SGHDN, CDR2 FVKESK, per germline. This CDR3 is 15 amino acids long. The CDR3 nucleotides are TGTGCCAGCAGCCCCCCCGGGACAGGGGGCTGGGGCTACCCCTTC. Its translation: CASSPPGTGGWGYPF.

The CDR3 reads CASSPWTATDQETQYF. The CDR3 DNA sequence: TGTGCCAGCAGCCCATGGACAGCTACGGACCAAGAGACCCAGTACTTC. The chain couples TRBV9 to TRBJ2-5, with D possibly being TRBD1 (6 bases). With 4 bases removed from V and 0 bases from J, the gap between germline ends came to 16 bases. Germline V CDR1 and CDR2: SGDLS, YYNGEE. This CDR3 is built from 16 residues.

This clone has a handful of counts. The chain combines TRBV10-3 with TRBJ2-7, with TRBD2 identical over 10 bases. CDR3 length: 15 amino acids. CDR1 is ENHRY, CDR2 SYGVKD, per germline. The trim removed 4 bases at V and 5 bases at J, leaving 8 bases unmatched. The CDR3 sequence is CAISASGGPLNEQYF. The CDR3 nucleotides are TGTGCCATCAGTGCTAGCGGGGGCCCCCTGAACGAGCAGTACTTC.

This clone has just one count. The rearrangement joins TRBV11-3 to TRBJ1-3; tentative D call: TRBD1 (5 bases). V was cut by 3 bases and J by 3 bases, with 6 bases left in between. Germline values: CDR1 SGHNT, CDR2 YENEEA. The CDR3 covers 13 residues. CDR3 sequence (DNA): TGTGCCAGCAGCTTTGACAGTGGAAACACCATATATTTT. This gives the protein CASSFDSGNTIYF.

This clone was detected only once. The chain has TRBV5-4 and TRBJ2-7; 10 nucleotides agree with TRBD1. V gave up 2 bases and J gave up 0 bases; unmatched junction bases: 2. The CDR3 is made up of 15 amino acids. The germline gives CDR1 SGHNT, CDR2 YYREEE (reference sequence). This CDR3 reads CASSFRTGGSYEQYF. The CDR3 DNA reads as TGTGCCAGCAGCTTTCGGACAGGGGGCTCCTACGAGCAGTACTTC. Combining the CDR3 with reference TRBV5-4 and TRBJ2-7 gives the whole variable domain ETGVTQSPTHLIKTRGQQVTLRCSSQSGHNTVSWYQQALGQGPQFIFQYYREEENGRGNFPPRFSGLQFPNYSSELNVNALELDDSALYLCASSFRTGGSYEQYFGPGTRLTVT.